The rows below give T cell receptor beta chains drawn from one sample of a study of T cells in localized non-small cell lung cancer. Only in-frame clones appear in the TCRdb table, and some are missing; sequencing was by immunoSEQ multiplex PCR. The sample holds some 82,000 clones, around three quarters seen once. Sequencing used PBMCs, obtained before any cancer treatment. The source of these receptors is a man aged 40 to 75 with stage II squamous cell lung carcinoma. Each CDR3 is given with its conserved first and last residue. Fields, in order: D gene, CDR3 length, clone size, J gene, V gene, CDR3 protein, CDR3 DNA. The D gene is left open where the match is weak. Rows give clone size only sometimes, using once, few, many, or a class for an expanded clone.

D gene: NA
CDR3 length: 10
clone size: NA
J gene: TRBJ2-1
V gene: TRBV6-6
CDR3 protein: CASSPGEQFF
CDR3 DNA: TGTGCCAGCAGTCCCGGGGAGCAGTTCTTC

D gene: NA
CDR3 length: 16
clone size: NA
J gene: TRBJ2-7
V gene: TRBV7-9
CDR3 protein: CASSLEASLGGGEQYF
CDR3 DNA: TGTGCCAGCAGCTTAGAAGCCTCCCTCGGAGGAGGCGAGCAGTACTTC

D gene: NA
CDR3 length: 14
clone size: once
J gene: TRBJ1-5
V gene: TRBV30
CDR3 protein: CAWSGAGFSQPQHF
CDR3 DNA: TGTGCCTGGAGTGGGGCGGGGTTCAGTCAGCCCCAGCATTTT

D gene: TRBD1
CDR3 length: 15
clone size: NA
J gene: TRBJ2-3
V gene: TRBV7-7
CDR3 protein: CASSLGTGRTDTQYF
CDR3 DNA: TGTGCTAGCAGCTTAGGGACAGGTCGCACAGATACGCAGTATTTT

D gene: TRBD2
CDR3 length: 17
clone size: NA
J gene: TRBJ2-5
V gene: TRBV15
CDR3 protein: CATSRGRLAGDQETQYF
CDR3 DNA: TGTGCCACCAGCAGAGGGCGACTAGCGGGGGACCAAGAGACCCAGTACTTC

D gene: TRBD1
CDR3 length: 14
clone size: NA
J gene: TRBJ1-1
V gene: TRBV5-5
CDR3 protein: CASSWGQGGTEAFF
CDR3 DNA: TGTGCCAGCAGCTGGGGACAGGGGGGCACTGAAGCTTTCTTT

D gene: NA
CDR3 length: 13
clone size: once
J gene: TRBJ1-1
V gene: TRBV15
CDR3 protein: CATSTAMNTEAFF
CDR3 DNA: TGTGCCACCAGCACGGCGATGAACACTGAAGCTTTCTTT

D gene: TRBD1
CDR3 length: 16
clone size: NA
J gene: TRBJ1-5
V gene: TRBV7-2
CDR3 protein: CASSQSTGLRGQPQHF
CDR3 DNA: TGTGCCAGCAGCCAGTCGACAGGGCTCCGCGGTCAGCCCCAGCATTTT

D gene: TRBD2
CDR3 length: 15
clone size: NA
J gene: TRBJ2-1
V gene: TRBV7-2
CDR3 protein: CASSLATSGWWEQFF
CDR3 DNA: TGTGCCAGCAGCTTAGCGACTAGCGGGTGGTGGGAGCAGTTCTTC

D gene: NA
CDR3 length: 13
clone size: NA
J gene: TRBJ2-3
V gene: TRBV7-2
CDR3 protein: CASSLRRPDTQYF
CDR3 DNA: TGTGCCAGCAGCCTGCGACGCCCAGATACGCAGTATTTT

D gene: NA
CDR3 length: 14
clone size: NA
J gene: TRBJ1-2
V gene: TRBV5-4
CDR3 protein: CASSLEADNYGYTF
CDR3 DNA: TGTGCCAGCAGCTTGGAGGCGGATAACTATGGCTACACCTTC

D gene: NA
CDR3 length: 15
clone size: NA
J gene: TRBJ1-5
V gene: TRBV19
CDR3 protein: CASHEINGREQPQHF
CDR3 DNA: TGTGCCAGTCACGAAATAAACGGTCGGGAACAGCCCCAGCATTTT

D gene: NA
CDR3 length: 11
clone size: NA
J gene: TRBJ1-2
V gene: TRBV19
CDR3 protein: CASSQDIGYTF
CDR3 DNA: TGTGCCAGTAGTCAGGACATTGGCTACACCTTC

D gene: NA
CDR3 length: 13
clone size: NA
J gene: TRBJ1-1
V gene: TRBV29-1
CDR3 protein: CSVEVGEGTEAFF
CDR3 DNA: TGCAGCGTTGAAGTAGGGGAGGGGACTGAAGCTTTCTTT

D gene: NA
CDR3 length: 13
clone size: NA
J gene: TRBJ2-7
V gene: TRBV4-2
CDR3 protein: CASSREFSYEQYF
CDR3 DNA: TGTGCCAGCAGCCGTGAGTTCTCCTACGAGCAGTACTTC

D gene: TRBD1
CDR3 length: 14
clone size: NA
J gene: TRBJ1-1
V gene: TRBV27
CDR3 protein: CASSFGGQRAEAFF
CDR3 DNA: TGTGCCAGCAGTTTCGGGGGACAGCGCGCTGAAGCTTTCTTT

D gene: NA
CDR3 length: 15
clone size: NA
J gene: TRBJ2-1
V gene: TRBV29-1
CDR3 protein: CSTSDGFLGYNEQFF
CDR3 DNA: TGCAGCACCTCGGACGGGTTCCTTGGTTACAATGAGCAGTTCTTC

D gene: TRBD2
CDR3 length: 15
clone size: NA
J gene: TRBJ2-1
V gene: TRBV5-1
CDR3 protein: CASSLKRGAYNEQFF
CDR3 DNA: TGCGCCAGCAGCCTAAAGCGGGGTGCCTACAATGAGCAGTTCTTC

D gene: TRBD2
CDR3 length: 16
clone size: once
J gene: TRBJ2-5
V gene: TRBV29-1
CDR3 protein: CSVERASGVRGETQYF
CDR3 DNA: TGCAGCGTTGAAAGGGCTAGCGGGGTCCGGGGGGAGACCCAGTACTTC

D gene: NA
CDR3 length: 13
clone size: few
J gene: TRBJ1-1
V gene: TRBV7-8
CDR3 protein: CASSPRQNTEAFF
CDR3 DNA: TGTGCCAGCAGCCCCAGACAGAACACTGAAGCTTTCTTT

D gene: NA
CDR3 length: 16
clone size: NA
J gene: TRBJ1-6
V gene: TRBV5-5
CDR3 protein: CASSLYPEGTNSPLHF
CDR3 DNA: TGTGCCAGCAGCTTGTATCCAGAAGGGACCAATTCACCCCTCCACTTT

D gene: NA
CDR3 length: 17
clone size: NA
J gene: TRBJ1-6
V gene: TRBV2
CDR3 protein: CASSDRGRIAYNSPLHF
CDR3 DNA: TGTGCCAGCAGTGACAGGGGACGGATCGCCTATAATTCACCCCTCCACTTT

D gene: TRBD1
CDR3 length: 13
clone size: many
J gene: TRBJ2-7
V gene: TRBV28
CDR3 protein: CASRPTGSNEQYF
CDR3 DNA: TGTGCCAGCAGACCGACAGGGAGCAACGAGCAGTACTTC

D gene: TRBD1
CDR3 length: 15
clone size: NA
J gene: TRBJ1-5
V gene: TRBV28
CDR3 protein: CASSLIGQANQPQHF
CDR3 DNA: TGTGCCAGCAGTTTAATAGGACAGGCCAATCAGCCCCAGCATTTT

D gene: NA
CDR3 length: 13
clone size: NA
J gene: TRBJ1-4
V gene: TRBV11-1
CDR3 protein: CASSFRRGEKLFF
CDR3 DNA: TGTGCCAGCAGCTTTCGGAGGGGTGAAAAACTGTTTTTT

D gene: TRBD2
CDR3 length: 16
clone size: NA
J gene: TRBJ2-2
V gene: TRBV12-5
CDR3 protein: CASGLGHSGGTGELFF
CDR3 DNA: TGTGCTAGTGGTTTGGGACATAGCGGGGGAACCGGGGAGCTGTTTTTT

D gene: NA
CDR3 length: 13
clone size: NA
J gene: TRBJ1-1
V gene: TRBV19
CDR3 protein: CASSKQEVGEAFF
CDR3 DNA: TGTGCCAGTAGTAAACAGGAGGTCGGTGAAGCTTTCTTT

D gene: TRBD2
CDR3 length: 15
clone size: NA
J gene: TRBJ2-7
V gene: TRBV5-4
CDR3 protein: CASSLSSGTSYEQYF
CDR3 DNA: TGTGCCAGCAGCTTGTCGAGCGGGACCTCCTACGAGCAGTACTTC

D gene: NA
CDR3 length: 15
clone size: NA
J gene: TRBJ2-2
V gene: TRBV6-5
CDR3 protein: CASSYSEVLTGELFF
CDR3 DNA: TGTGCCAGCAGTTACAGTGAGGTTTTGACCGGGGAGCTGTTTTTT

D gene: TRBD2
CDR3 length: 16
clone size: NA
J gene: TRBJ2-5
V gene: TRBV11-1
CDR3 protein: CASSLTAGDPGETQYF
CDR3 DNA: TGTGCCAGCAGCTTAACGGCGGGAGACCCGGGAGAGACCCAGTACTTC

D gene: NA
CDR3 length: 15
clone size: NA
J gene: TRBJ1-4
V gene: TRBV10-1
CDR3 protein: CASPLWGAANEKLFF
CDR3 DNA: TGCGCCAGCCCGTTGTGGGGGGCCGCTAATGAAAAACTGTTTTTT

D gene: NA
CDR3 length: 13
clone size: NA
J gene: TRBJ2-1
V gene: TRBV21-1
CDR3 protein: CASIRGVDNEQFF
CDR3 DNA: TGTGCCAGCATCCGGGGGGTTGACAATGAGCAGTTCTTC

D gene: TRBD2
CDR3 length: 16
clone size: NA
J gene: TRBJ2-3
V gene: TRBV5-1
CDR3 protein: CASSLALAGSTDTQYF
CDR3 DNA: TGCGCCAGCAGCTTGGCACTAGCGGGGAGCACAGATACGCAGTATTTT

D gene: NA
CDR3 length: 14
clone size: once
J gene: TRBJ1-1
V gene: TRBV7-3
CDR3 protein: CASSSGGDITEAFF
CDR3 DNA: TGTGCCAGCAGCTCGGGGGGCGATATCACTGAAGCTTTCTTT

D gene: NA
CDR3 length: 13
clone size: NA
J gene: TRBJ1-1
V gene: TRBV6-6
CDR3 protein: CASSELMNTEAFF
CDR3 DNA: TGTGCCAGCAGCGAGCTCATGAACACTGAAGCTTTCTTT

D gene: TRBD1
CDR3 length: 14
clone size: NA
J gene: TRBJ2-7
V gene: TRBV5-1
CDR3 protein: CASSSTGGRYEQYF
CDR3 DNA: TGCGCCAGCAGCTCGACAGGGGGCCGGTACGAGCAGTACTTC

D gene: TRBD1
CDR3 length: 18
clone size: NA
J gene: TRBJ2-2
V gene: TRBV6-1
CDR3 protein: CASSEVWVGQGNTGELFF
CDR3 DNA: TGTGCCAGCAGTGAAGTGTGGGTGGGACAGGGGAACACCGGGGAGCTGTTTTTT

D gene: NA
CDR3 length: 12
clone size: NA
J gene: TRBJ2-1
V gene: TRBV9
CDR3 protein: CASSVDYNEQFF
CDR3 DNA: TGTGCCAGCAGCGTAGACTACAATGAGCAGTTCTTC

D gene: NA
CDR3 length: 13
clone size: NA
J gene: TRBJ2-2
V gene: TRBV4-1
CDR3 protein: CASSYQGNGELFF
CDR3 DNA: TGCGCCAGCAGCTATCAGGGGAACGGGGAGCTGTTTTTT

D gene: NA
CDR3 length: 12
clone size: once
J gene: TRBJ2-3
V gene: TRBV11-3
CDR3 protein: CASSRPPDTQYF
CDR3 DNA: TGTGCCAGCAGCCGCCCTCCAGATACGCAGTATTTT

D gene: TRBD2
CDR3 length: 16
clone size: NA
J gene: TRBJ2-1
V gene: TRBV15
CDR3 protein: CATSSDRGRAYYGQFF
CDR3 DNA: TGTGCCACCAGCAGTGACCGCGGGAGGGCCTATTATGGGCAGTTCTTC

D gene: TRBD2
CDR3 length: 17
clone size: NA
J gene: TRBJ2-3
V gene: TRBV10-3
CDR3 protein: CAISGASGGVVTDTQYF
CDR3 DNA: TGTGCCATCAGTGGGGCTAGCGGGGGGGTCGTCACAGATACGCAGTATTTT

D gene: TRBD1
CDR3 length: 13
clone size: NA
J gene: TRBJ2-7
V gene: TRBV10-3
CDR3 protein: CATLGQGSYEQYF
CDR3 DNA: TGTGCCACCCTCGGACAGGGGTCCTACGAGCAGTACTTC

D gene: TRBD1
CDR3 length: 14
clone size: NA
J gene: TRBJ2-7
V gene: TRBV13
CDR3 protein: CASSLGQGLYEQYF
CDR3 DNA: TGTGCCAGCAGCTTGGGACAGGGGCTCTACGAGCAGTACTTC

D gene: NA
CDR3 length: 16
clone size: NA
J gene: TRBJ1-6
V gene: TRBV6-5
CDR3 protein: CASSYLGSGGNSPLHF
CDR3 DNA: TGTGCCAGCAGTTACTTAGGATCTGGGGGTAATTCACCCCTCCACTTT

D gene: NA
CDR3 length: 16
clone size: NA
J gene: TRBJ2-1
V gene: TRBV28
CDR3 protein: CASSLLTQSSYNEQFF
CDR3 DNA: TGTGCCAGCAGCCTTCTTACACAAAGCTCCTACAATGAGCAGTTCTTC

D gene: TRBD2
CDR3 length: 16
clone size: NA
J gene: TRBJ2-5
V gene: TRBV5-4
CDR3 protein: CASSRGLAGGMETQYF
CDR3 DNA: TGTGCCAGCAGCCGCGGACTAGCGGGAGGGATGGAGACCCAGTACTTC

D gene: TRBD1
CDR3 length: 15
clone size: few
J gene: TRBJ1-5
V gene: TRBV5-1
CDR3 protein: CASSLTGGVNQPQHF
CDR3 DNA: TGCGCCAGCAGCCTGACAGGGGGAGTCAATCAGCCCCAGCATTTT

D gene: NA
CDR3 length: 15
clone size: few
J gene: TRBJ1-6
V gene: TRBV2
CDR3 protein: CASGADSSYNSPLHF
CDR3 DNA: TGTGCCAGCGGGGCGGACAGCTCCTATAATTCACCCCTCCACTTT